This T cell receptor (beta chain) comes out of a study of PD-1 blockade in classical Hodgkin lymphoma. The study, taken as a whole, reports: Excluded were patients who started nivolumab under 1 year after ASCT, a group that had lower diversity. The study found that TCR diversity rose significantly by C4D1 in CD4+ but not CD8+ cells. Reports indicated that newly diagnosed patients had lower baseline TCR diversity than healthy donors did.

Concerning this clone: Antigen: not known.

In every patient, relapse followed autologous stem cell transplantation, while exposure to brentuximab vedotin differed. Repertoires were generated with immunoSEQ multiplex PCR, while TCRdb's copy carries only in-frame clones and drops some. This table holds 100,000 or so clones, 75% to 90% found once. The germline V and J ends were trimmed by 0 bases and 4 bases, with 4 bases remaining between them. The CDR3 is 13 amino acids. The germline V gene has CDR1 SGHRS and CDR2 YFSETQ. The starting material was peripheral blood mononuclear cells (PBMCs), obtained before the second cycle of nivolumab. J is TRBJ2-2 and V is TRBV5-1; D is uncertain. This clonotype was sampled from a human donor with classical Hodgkin lymphoma. The CDR3 here is CASSLAGTGELFF. The CDR3 bases are TGCGCCAGCAGCTTGGCGGGCACCGGGGAGCTGTTTTTT.